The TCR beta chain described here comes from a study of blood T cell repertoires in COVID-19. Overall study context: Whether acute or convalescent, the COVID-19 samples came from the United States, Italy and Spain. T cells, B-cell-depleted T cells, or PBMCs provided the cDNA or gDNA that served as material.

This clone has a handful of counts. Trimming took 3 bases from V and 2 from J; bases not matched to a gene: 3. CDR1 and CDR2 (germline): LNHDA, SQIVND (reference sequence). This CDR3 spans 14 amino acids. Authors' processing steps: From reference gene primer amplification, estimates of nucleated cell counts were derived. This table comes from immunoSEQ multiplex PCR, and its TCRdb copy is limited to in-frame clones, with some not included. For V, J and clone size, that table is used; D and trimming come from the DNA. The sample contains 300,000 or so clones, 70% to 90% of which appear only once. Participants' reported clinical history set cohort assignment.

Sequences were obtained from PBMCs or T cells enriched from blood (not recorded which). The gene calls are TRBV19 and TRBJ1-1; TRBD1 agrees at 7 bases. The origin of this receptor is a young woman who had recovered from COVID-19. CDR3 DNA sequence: TGTGCCAGTAGTATTACAGGGGTTAACACTGAAGCTTTCTTT. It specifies CASSITGVNTEAFF.